Below, one T cell receptor beta chain is given with its context. Its antigen is not yet known. Base qualities are missing; no much larger clone stands one base away. The CDR3 numbers 14 residues from cysteine through phenylalanine. CDR3 DNA only is kept here, 42 bases in frame from base 1. CDR1 MNHEY and CDR2 SMNVEV were looked up in the germline V gene (reference sequence). Relative to germline, V is missing 8 bases and J is missing 6 bases, with 10 bases of the junction outside any gene match. This sample stems from a study of T cell responses to AZD1222 COVID-19 vaccine (dated by TCRdb to the early 2020s). In the study overall: Because spike-specific TCR depth and breadth did not differ between the two schedules, AZD1222 recipients who got a second dose at roughly 4 weeks were pooled with those who got a second dose at roughly 12 weeks. A total of 230 to 250 trial participants underwent TCR sequencing, of whom some 210 received two doses of AZD1222 and around 26 received two doses of the MenACWY control vaccine. Trial participants were enrolled by age into subgroups of 18-55, 56-69 and 70-plus years, and 148, 28 and 57 TCR-sequenced participants, respectively, were included in these subgroups.

The CDR3 regions of human TCRbeta chains were subjected to immunosequencing. The paper's data handling went like this. TCRs in the repertoires were compared against a reference library of SARS-CoV-2-specific TCRs that had been generated with the MIRA antigen-specificity platform. Breadth was defined as the fraction of unique TCRs that were SARS-CoV-2-associated, and depth was defined as the fraction of total T cells that were SARS-CoV-2-associated. Using the MIRA data, every spike-specific TCR was mapped to the spike region that the TCR reacted to and assigned to either a CD4 or a CD8 class. Log10-transformed breadth and depth values were compared by one-way ANOVA with Sidak's multiple comparisons tests. Drawn from immuneACCESS, this table holds only the in-frame rearrangements with V and J called that TCRdb kept. Clones are partly lost; checked studies trace under half to an unresolved V gene and leave the rest unexplained. D and trimming were read from the DNA, whereas the V and J calls and clone size are those reported in that table. Here the sample has over 100,000 clones; approximately 92% occur a single time. About 3.1% of the sample goes to the ten largest clones.

The time point label, as the study defines it: baseline before first vaccination. Vaccinee samples were obtained from the UK trials COV001 and COV002, which included a single-blind randomized controlled phase 2/3 trial of AZD1222 (ChAdOx1 nCoV-19) in healthy adults. For TCRbeta chain sequencing, PBMC samples were collected from trial participants at day 0 and at day 28 after the second dose. Overall results and qualifications from the work: Because no day 14 peak-response samples were available, repertoires were characterized only after the peak T cell response. Reportedly, almost half of the unique spike-specific TCRs recognized epitopes lying outside the regions that are mutated in the B.1.351 and B.1.1.7 variants. In the small 56-69-year group, the increase in depth fell short of significance, most likely because of low power. Participants were mostly white British and included more females than males, and it was suggested by the authors that clonal diversity may have been underestimated. The whole spike protein was spanned by vaccine-associated CD4 TCRs, and dominant responses were seen in regions 160-218 and 743-854. After two AZD1222 doses, both the breadth and the depth of spike-specific TCRs were significantly higher than at day 0 and than in MenACWY recipients. Conclusions about previously exposed vaccinees were limited because only six AZD1222 recipients were SARS-CoV-2 seropositive at baseline.

The source of this sequence is an adult in good health. The sequencing used peripheral blood, collected on day 0 of AZD1222 vaccination. The V and J segments used are TRBV27 and TRBJ2-3; 8 central bases correspond to TRBD1. CDR3 protein: CASLDRDMWDTQYF. The DNA is TGTGCCAGCTTGGACAGGGATATGTGGGATACGCAGTATTTT.